This T cell receptor beta chain was profiled in a study of shared clonotypes between healthy human individuals. As for this clone: The sample carries other DNA sequences with the same CDR3.

Method: immunoSEQ multiplex PCR; TCRdb's copy keeps in-frame clones and lacks some. The data contain 1.5 million to 2.5 million clones, 85% to 95% of them singletons. The CDR3 extends over 11 amino acids. Between the trimmed V and J ends, which lost 8 bases and 3 bases, there was a span of 8 bases. Per the germline V gene, CDR1 is WSHSY and CDR2 is SAAADI. The naive CD8 subset, CD45RO-negative cells positively selected for CCR7, excluded terminally differentiated effector memory CD45RA+ cells. This TCR was recovered from a young man in good health. Specimen: naive CD8+ T cells sorted from blood. The chain recombines TRBV10-2 with TRBJ2-7, with D unclear. The CDR3 loop is CASSEVYEQYF. CDR3 sequence (DNA): TGCGCCAGCTCCGAGGTCTACGAGCAGTACTTC.